Each of the 2 T cell receptor beta chains below was sequenced from the same sample in a study of cytomegalovirus exposure and HLA in healthy donors. It was with 60 Vbeta and 13 Jbeta primers that the PCR ran. Libraries were prepared by immunoSEQ multiplex PCR; TCRdb keeps only in-frame clonotypes and omits some of them. The sample lists about 110,000 clones, roughly four fifths occurring once. Material: PBMCs. All receptors derive from a male donor in good health and CMV-seropositive.

The rearrangement joins TRBV14 to TRBJ2-3, with 7 bases aligning to TRBD1. The CDR3 sequence is 16 residues long. V shed 1 base, J shed 0 bases, and the junction held 4 bases outside the gene matches. Germline CDR1 SGHDN, CDR2 FVKESK. Here the CDR3 reads CASSQGLGQSTDTQYF. The CDR3 nucleotides are TGTGCCAGCAGCCAAGGGTTGGGACAGAGCACAGATACGCAGTATTTT.

This sequence joins TRBV19 and TRBJ2-7, with 11 bases lining up with TRBD2. Germline loops: CDR1 LNHDA, CDR2 SQIVND (reference sequence). This CDR3 contains 14 residues. V lost 3 bases and J lost 4; bases outside the gene matches: 2. The CDR3 protein is CASSMGLAVYEQYF. CDR3 nucleotides: TGTGCCAGTAGTATGGGACTAGCGGTATACGAGCAGTACTTC.